Below are 14 T cell receptor beta chains sequenced from a single sample in a study of T cell repertoires in cytomegalovirus infection. Via MiXCR, TCRdb re-called the reads, giving one row per CDR3 protein. Of approximately 180,000 distinct CDR3 sequences listed, about a sixth are singletons. Sequencing was carried out using CD8+ T cells from PBMCs. The receptors derive from a human donor in good health (CMV status not recorded). Some clones in this sample may be carry-over from other donors' samples.

This clonotype appeared a few times. The chain carries TRBV28 and TRBJ1-6, with TRBD1 matching over 7 bases. Trimming took 7 bases from V and 10 from J; bases not matched to a gene: 13. Germline V gene data show CDR1 as MDHEN and CDR2 as SYDVKM. The CDR3 is made up of 15 amino acids. For the CDR3, the DNA is TGTGCCAGCATCCCGACAGGGTTTGGTCGGTCACCCCTCCACTTT. Its protein product is CASIPTGFGRSPLHF.

Ten or more counts support this clonotype. This rearrangement joins TRBV11-2 to TRBJ2-5, with D possibly matching TRBD1 (5 bases). The CDR3 has 15 amino acids. Trimming pared 0 bases from V and 5 bases from J, leaving 13 bases between. Germline CDR1 is SGHAT and CDR2 is FQNNGV. In DNA form, the CDR3 reads TGTGCCAGCAGCTTAGAATACCAGGGTAGGGAGACCCAGTACTTC. Its protein is CASSLEYQGRETQYF.

A few counts support this clonotype. Written as DNA, the CDR3 is TGTGCCAGCAGTTCATCTCTATACAATGAGCAGTTCTTC. This codes for CASSSSLYNEQFF. The chain combines TRBV6-1 with TRBJ2-1; D call uncertain. The CDR3 is 13 residues long. Germline CDR1 and CDR2: MNHNS and SASEGT. Trimming stripped 5 bases from V and 4 bases from J, with 9 bases between.

This chain connects TRBV12-3 or TRBV12-4 to TRBJ1-5, with D possibly TRBD1 on 5 matching bases. V was clipped by 1 base and J by 5 bases, with 12 bases between them. This CDR3 is 15 amino acids long. CDR3 residues: CASSLGWGEYQPQHF. The CDR3 DNA is TGTGCCAGCAGTTTAGGATGGGGGGAATATCAGCCCCAGCATTTT.

This clonotype was seen only once. V is TRBV14 and J is TRBJ1-5, with D perhaps TRBD1 (5 bases). CDR3 length equals 14 residues. Germline V gives CDR1 SGHDN, CDR2 FVKESK. V lost 1 base to trimming and J lost 4 bases, with 8 bases between them. DNA for the CDR3: TGTGCCAGCAGCCAAGGCGGGGGAAATCAGCCCCAGCATTTT. Amino acid sequence: CASSQGGGNQPQHF.

This chain links TRBV7-2 with TRBJ2-1; D is perhaps TRBD1 (5 bases). This CDR3 spans 15 amino acids. V was pared by 5 bases and J by 0 bases, with 11 bases between. From germline, CDR1 is SGHTA and CDR2 FQGNSA. CDR3 region: CASSIRQFSYNEQFF. The CDR3 DNA is TGTGCCAGCAGCATCAGACAGTTCTCCTACAATGAGCAGTTCTTC.

Ten or more counts support this clonotype. The chain uses TRBV27 and TRBJ1-2; the match to TRBD1 covers 9 bases. Germline CDR1 reads MNHEY; CDR2 reads SMNVEV (reference sequence). V lost 5 bases, J lost 3 bases, and 10 bases stayed unmatched. The CDR3 consists of 16 residues. As DNA, the CDR3 is TGTGCCAGCAGTATCCGGGACAGGGCCAACTACTATGGCTACACCTTC. Translating gives CASSIRDRANYYGYTF.

The gene calls are TRBV28 and TRBJ2-5; D possibly uses TRBD1 or TRBD2 (5 bases each). CDR3 length: 15 amino acids. Germline loops: CDR1 MDHEN, CDR2 SYDVKM. V was pared by 7 bases and J by 0 bases, with 15 bases between. The CDR3: CASTLGGEYQETQYF. As DNA, the CDR3 is TGTGCCAGCACCCTTGGGGGAGAGTACCAAGAGACCCAGTACTTC.

This clonotype has only a few counts. The chain recombines TRBV6-6 with TRBJ1-1; D unclear. Germline values: CDR1 MNHNY, CDR2 SVGAGI (reference sequence). This CDR3 has 13 residues. V lost 11 bases, J lost 6 bases, and 19 bases lay in between. DNA of the CDR3: TGTGCCGGTTACAGCGGTTGGGCCGCTGAAGCTTTCTTT. This translates into CAGYSGWAAEAFF.

This clonotype has just a few counts. The V gene is TRBV28, the J gene TRBJ2-7; D is uncertain. V lost 3 bases, J lost 7 bases, and 7 bases lay in between. The CDR3 consists of 11 residues. CDR1 is MDHEN, CDR2 SYDVKM, per germline. CDR3 in DNA: TGTGCCAGCAGTTTGTTGAGGGAGCAGTACTTC. As protein: CASSLLREQYF.

The chain couples TRBV7-9 to TRBJ2-1, with TRBD1 matching over 7 bases. Germline V lookup: CDR1 SEHNR, CDR2 FQNEAQ (reference sequence). V was clipped by 1 base and J by 6 bases; unmatched bases: 9. The CDR3 consists of 16 residues. The CDR3 DNA reads as TGTGCCAGCAGCTTAGGTACCGGGACAGTCGGCAATGAGCAGTTCTTC. Translating gives CASSLGTGTVGNEQFF. The full variable domain, rest sourced from reference TRBV7-9 and TRBJ2-1, is DTGVSQNPRHKITKRGQNVTFRCDPISEHNRLYWYRQTLGQGPEFLTYFQNEAQLEKSRLLSDRFSAERPKGSFSTLEIQRTEQGDSAMYLCASSLGTGTVGNEQFFGPGTRLTVL.

The chain recombines TRBV14 with TRBJ2-7, with TRBD1 as a possible D gene (6 bases). V was trimmed by 0 bases and J by 3 bases, leaving 18 bases between them. Germline CDR1 is SGHDN and CDR2 is FVKESK. The length of the CDR3 is 17 residues. The CDR3 region is CASSQDLTGSLLYEQYF. The CDR3 DNA sequence: TGTGCCAGCAGCCAAGACCTTACAGGGTCACTCCTCTACGAGCAGTACTTC.

This clonotype turned up a few times. The CDR3 is CASSLATAGGQMLFF. CDR3 DNA sequence: TGTGCCAGCAGCTTAGCTACAGCAGGGGGACAAATGCTGTTTTTT. The rearrangement uses TRBV7-9 and TRBJ2-2; the match to TRBD1 covers 7 bases. Germline trimming cut 0 bases from V and 13 bases from J; bases unmatched to any gene: 11. CDR3 size: 15 residues. Germline V lookup: CDR1 SEHNR, CDR2 FQNEAQ (reference sequence).

The sample holds a few counts of this clonotype. The gene calls are TRBV4-3 and TRBJ1-3, with unresolved D. Trimming removed 0 bases at V and 2 bases at J, with 17 bases between. This CDR3 spans 18 amino acids. CDR1 LGHNA and CDR2 YSLEER come from the germline V gene. The DNA for the CDR3 is TGCGCCAGCAGCCAAGATCACAAGAGTACTAGGGCTGGAAACACCATATATTTT. Protein product: CASSQDHKSTRAGNTIYF.